The 10 T cell receptor beta chains reported below all come from one sample, sequenced in a study of cytomegalovirus exposure and HLA in healthy donors (dated by TCRdb to 2016 to 2017). The library relied on the immunoSEQ multiplex PCR assay. For the multiplex PCR, a mixture combining 60 forward primers for TCR Vbeta segments and 13 reverse primers for TCR Jbeta segments was used. As stored in TCRdb, this immuneACCESS dataset retains in-frame rearrangements with V and J assigned. A fraction of the clones does not appear; measured against another copy, unresolved V genes explain less than half of the discrepancy, and the remainder lacks a known reason. For this sample there are under 150,000 clones; roughly 83% appear just once. The ten largest clones add up to 1.5% to 2.5% of the sample. What was sequenced was PBMCs. All receptors come from a man between 18 and 35 years old in good health and CMV-seronegative.

The V and J genes are TRBV28 and TRBJ1-5; D not certain. Germline lookup yields CDR1 MDHEN and CDR2 SYDVKM. The CDR3 totals 14 residues. V was cut by 7 bases and J by 8 bases, with 18 bases left in between. The CDR3 reads CASISMIQSEPQHF. CDR3 DNA: TGTGCCAGCATTAGCATGATACAATCAGAGCCCCAGCATTTT.

The chain combines TRBV7-9 with TRBJ1-1; no clear D gene. Germline V lookup: CDR1 SEHNR, CDR2 FQNEAQ (reference sequence). The CDR3 length is 15 residues. Between the trimmed V and J ends, which lost 7 bases and 7 bases, there was a span of 22 bases. The CDR3 protein is CASTAFGQIGYEAFF. The CDR3 DNA sequence: TGTGCCAGCACAGCCTTTGGGCAAATCGGTTATGAAGCTTTCTTT.

The rearrangement joins TRBV7-9 to TRBJ2-7; 11 nucleotides line up with TRBD2. This CDR3 contains 15 residues. The germline V gene encodes CDR1 SEHNR and CDR2 FQNEAQ (reference sequence). With 5 bases clipped from V and 8 bases from J, the junction kept 11 bases outside the gene matches. The DNA for the CDR3 is TGTGCCAGCAGCGGCGAACTAGCGGGAGTTAAGAAGCAGTACGTC. It encodes CASSGELAGVKKQYV.

The chain uses TRBV7-3 and TRBJ2-7; TRBD1 aligns across 8 bases. Per the germline V gene, CDR1 is SGHTA and CDR2 is FQGTGA. The CDR3 extends over 14 amino acids. V lost 2 bases, J lost 5 bases, and 5 bases stayed unmatched. CDR3 loop: CASSLQGASHEQYF. For the CDR3, the DNA is TGTGCCAGCAGCTTACAGGGGGCGTCCCACGAGCAGTACTTC.

The genes are TRBV5-1 and TRBJ2-2; TRBD2 matches 11 bases. The CDR3 consists of 16 residues. J was trimmed by 4 bases and V by 4 bases; bases with no gene match: 6. In germline, CDR1 is SGHRS, CDR2 YFSETQ. Here the CDR3 DNA reads TGCGCCAGCAGCCCCCTAGCGGGAGGATCCACCGGGGAGCTGTTTTTT. Protein: CASSPLAGGSTGELFF.

A word on this clone: Other DNA sequences in the sample encode the same CDR3. The V and J genes are TRBV4-2 and TRBJ2-1; TRBD1 might be the D (5 bases). The V end was cut by 4 bases, the J end by 4 bases, with 17 bases between. Germline CDR1 LGHNA, CDR2 YNFKEQ. There are 16 residues in the CDR3. In DNA form, the CDR3 reads TGTGCCAGCAGCCCGAGAAGGGGCGGCCTTTACAATGAGCAGTTCTTC. It codes for CASSPRRGGLYNEQFF.

The V and J genes are TRBV19 and TRBJ2-1; 10 bases agree with TRBD1. The CDR3 totals 15 residues. Germline V CDR1 and CDR2: LNHDA, SQIVND (reference sequence). The J segment lost 7 bases and the V segment lost 10 bases, leaving 13 bases of the junction unmatched. The CDR3 DNA sequence: TGTGCCACTGAAAGAACCGGGACAGGGGTAAATGAGCAGTTCTTC. Translated, it gives CATERTGTGVNEQFF.

This chain links TRBV27 with TRBJ2-6; TRBD1 agrees at 7 bases. J was trimmed by 0 bases and V by 6 bases; bases with no gene match: 17. Germline lookup yields CDR1 MNHEY and CDR2 SMNVEV (reference sequence). The CDR3 is 20 residues long. Written as DNA, the CDR3 is TGTGCCAGCAGCCGACTTAGACAGGGCCTTAACCTCTCTGGGGCCAACGTCCTGACTTTC. Protein sequence: CASSRLRQGLNLSGANVLTF.

The rearrangement uses TRBV4-2 and TRBJ2-7; 7 nucleotides match TRBD2. This CDR3 has 16 residues. CDR1 and CDR2 (germline): LGHNA, YNFKEQ. V lost 0 bases and J lost 2; bases outside the gene matches: 7. The CDR3 protein is CASSQDLSGITYEQYF. CDR3 DNA sequence: TGTGCCAGCAGCCAAGATTTAAGCGGGATCACCTACGAGCAGTACTTC.

The chain is built from TRBV5-5 and TRBJ1-4; D perhaps matches TRBD1 (6 bases). The germline gives CDR1 SGHKS, CDR2 YYEKEE (reference sequence). Trimming stripped 1 base from V and 4 bases from J, with 8 bases between. The CDR3 is 14 amino acids. CDR3 region: CASSLQGNNEKLFF. The CDR3, as DNA: TGTGCCAGCAGCTTGCAGGGGAATAATGAAAAACTGTTTTTT. Looking up the rest from reference TRBV5-5 and TRBJ1-4 gives the full variable domain: DAGVTQSPTHLIKTRGQQVTLRCSPISGHKSVSWYQQVLGQGPQFIFQYYEKEERGRGNFPDRFSARQFPNYSSELNVNALLLGDSALYLCASSLQGNNEKLFFGSGTQLSVL.